This entry describes one T cell receptor beta chain. The sample belongs to a study of blood T cell repertoires in COVID-19. Study-level background: Specimens from acute and convalescent COVID-19 originated in the United States, Italy and Spain.

V was clipped by 3 bases and J by 2 bases, with 12 bases between them. There are 15 residues in the CDR3. The germline V gene encodes CDR1 SGHNT and CDR2 YENEEA. Sequencing was performed with immunoSEQ multiplex PCR; in TCRdb, only in-frame clones are kept and a portion is missing. The table has roughly 87,000 clones, 84% seen once; the top ten hold around 16%. The rearrangement uses TRBV11-3 and TRBJ2-3; weak D call: TRBD1 (6 bases). Sequenced: peripheral blood. This clonotype was obtained from a woman in her sixties or seventies with acute or convalescent COVID-19. The CDR3 here is CASSFGQRNTDTQYF. In DNA form, the CDR3 reads TGTGCCAGCAGCTTTGGACAGCGTAACACAGATACGCAGTATTTT.